What follows are 13 T cell receptor beta chains derived from one specimen sequenced in a study of blood T cells in healthy people across ages (dated by TCRdb to the mid-2010s). Library method: 5' RACE. Data came from an Illumina HiSeq 2500. The second PCR ran for roughly 7 to 12 cycles and used a J-beta primer mix along with a sample-barcoded 5' primer. TCRdb took the public reads, trimmed them with fastp at Q25, ran MiXCR for clone calling and kept in-frame beta chains. Every entry covers one CDR3 protein and lists the most common genes and DNA from its rows. The sample yields 350,000 to 450,000 distinct CDR3 sequences; approximately 47% were counted once. Together, the top ten hold 45% to 65% of the sample. The sample was blood. Receptors were obtained from a man between 60 and 70 years old in good health.

CDR3 loop: CASKGGGAEETQYF. The CDR3 nucleotides are TGTGCCAGCAAGGGTGGGGGGGCGGAAGAGACCCAGTACTTC. This rearrangement joins TRBV6-5 to TRBJ2-5; weak D call: TRBD2 (7 bases). The germline V gene encodes CDR1 MNHEY and CDR2 SVGAGI. The CDR3 runs 14 residues. V shed 7 bases and J shed 3 bases, with 15 bases lying between them.

The chain couples TRBV12-3 or TRBV12-4 to TRBJ1-6, with 8 bases matching TRBD1. This CDR3 is 17 amino acids long. Germline trimming cut 4 bases from V and 0 bases from J; bases unmatched to any gene: 5. The CDR3 DNA reads TGTGCCAGCAGTTCAGGGGGCAGTTTCTCCTATAATTCACCCCTCCACTTT. Amino acids: CASSSGGSFSYNSPLHF.

This clonotype showed up many times. The rearrangement links TRBV29-1 to TRBJ2-3; 8 bases align to TRBD1. CDR1 is SQVTM, CDR2 ANQGSEA, per germline. The CDR3 is made up of 13 amino acids. V dropped 6 bases and J dropped 4; count of bases not matched to a gene: 6. The CDR3 nucleotides read TGCAGCGTCACCGGGACAGGCCCAGATACGCAGTATTTT. This translates into CSVTGTGPDTQYF.

The chain recombines TRBV12-3 or TRBV12-4 with TRBJ2-1; maybe TRBD2 (6 bases). The V and J ends lost 2 bases and 13 bases respectively, with 15 bases between them. The CDR3 sequence is 13 residues long. The CDR3 nucleotides are TGTGCCAGCAGTTTACTGGCGGGAAGGCCTCAGTTCTTC. It translates to CASSLLAGRPQFF.

This clonotype was seen at least ten times. The chain employs TRBV11-3 and TRBJ2-3; D may match TRBD1 or TRBD2 (6 bases each). V lost 0 bases and J 3 bases, leaving 10 bases between the germline ends. Germline lookup yields CDR1 SGHNT and CDR2 YENEEA. The CDR3 sequence is 15 residues long. This chain's CDR3 is CASSLDPGATDTQYF. The CDR3 nucleotides read TGTGCCAGCAGCTTAGATCCGGGGGCGACAGATACGCAGTATTTT. Drawing the rest from reference TRBV11-3 and TRBJ2-3, the complete variable domain is EAGVVQSPRYKIIEKKQPVAFWCNPISGHNTLYWYLQNLGQGPELLIRYENEEAVDDSQLPKDRFSAERLKGVDSTLKIQPAELGDSAVYLCASSLDPGATDTQYFGPGTRLTVL.

Here the CDR3 reads CASSPGMVPDFGEQYF. DNA for the CDR3: TGTGCCAGCAGCCCTGGGATGGTCCCCGACTTTGGGGAGCAGTACTTC. The chain uses TRBV7-9 and TRBJ2-5; D might be TRBD2 (5 bases). Germline values: CDR1 SEHNR, CDR2 FQNEAQ (reference sequence). V was cut by 5 bases and J by 11 bases, with 27 bases left in between. This CDR3 has 16 amino acids.

The rearrangement uses TRBV6-5 and TRBJ2-1; perhaps TRBD1 as D (6 bases). The CDR3 has 15 residues. Germline V lookup: CDR1 MNHEY, CDR2 SVGAGI. V was pared by 7 bases and J by 0 bases, with 13 bases between. The CDR3 nucleotides read TGTGCCAGCAATAACAGGGCCAGCTCCTACAATGAGCAGTTCTTC. It specifies CASNNRASSYNEQFF.

The chain is built from TRBV20-1 and TRBJ2-5; 8 bases line up with TRBD2. V shed 1 base and J 4 bases; nucleotides not matched to a gene: 17. Germline values: CDR1 DFQATT, CDR2 SNEGSKA (reference sequence). This CDR3 comprises 18 residues. The CDR3 nucleotides are TGCAGTGCTAGAGTGCTTGGCGCGACTAGCGCGGGGAGAGAGACCCAGTACTTC. It yields the protein CSARVLGATSAGRETQYF.

This rearrangement joins TRBV5-1 to TRBJ2-1; D may be TRBD1 (6 bases). Deletions cut 7 bases from V and 9 bases from J, with 20 bases between. Looked up from germline, CDR1 is SGHRS and CDR2 is YFSETQ. The CDR3 consists of 14 residues. In nucleotides, the CDR3 is TGCGCCAGCCTTGGGGGCAGGGGTGGCGGTGAGCAGTTCTTC. Encoded protein: CASLGGRGGGEQFF.

This clonotype was observed a handful of times. The chain carries TRBV7-2 and TRBJ2-7, with no clear D. V was cut by 5 bases and J by 5 bases, with 16 bases left in between. Germline loops: CDR1 SGHTA, CDR2 FQGNSA. The CDR3 extends over 14 amino acids. CDR3 protein: CASSPLPGRDEQYF. The CDR3 DNA reads as TGTGCCAGCAGCCCTCTCCCCGGACGAGACGAGCAGTACTTC.

A note on this clonotype: Just one base apart from a much larger clone, this may be a read error. This chain links TRBV7-9 with TRBJ2-1, with D possibly being TRBD2 (5 bases). V was pared by 6 bases and J by 2 bases, with 11 bases between. The CDR3 is 14 amino acids. CDR1 and CDR2 from the germline V gene are SEHNR and FQNEAQ (reference sequence). The CDR3 sequence is CASRTLVAYNEQFF. DNA of the CDR3: TGTGCCAGCAGGACACTAGTGGCCTACAATGAGCAGTTCTTC.

A single count supports this clonotype. The rearrangement uses TRBV10-3 and TRBJ2-1, with D unclear. Germline V lookup: CDR1 ENHRY, CDR2 SYGVKD. This CDR3 comprises 17 residues. Trimming shortened V by 4 bases and J by 0 bases, and 16 bases separated the two germline ends. The CDR3 here is CAISALPRRLSYNEQFF. The CDR3 DNA is TGTGCCATCAGTGCCCTCCCCCGGCGGCTCTCCTACAATGAGCAGTTCTTC.

This clonotype was counted between two and nine times. The rearrangement uses TRBV25-1 and TRBJ1-5; TRBD1 aligns across 7 bases. Per germline, CDR1 MGHDK and CDR2 SYGVNS. The CDR3 runs to 15 residues. V gave up 4 bases and J gave up 3 bases; unmatched junction bases: 6. In nucleotides, the CDR3 is TGTGCCAGCAGTGCTGGGGGACAGCCCAATCAGCCCCAGCATTTT. Its protein is CASSAGGQPNQPQHF.